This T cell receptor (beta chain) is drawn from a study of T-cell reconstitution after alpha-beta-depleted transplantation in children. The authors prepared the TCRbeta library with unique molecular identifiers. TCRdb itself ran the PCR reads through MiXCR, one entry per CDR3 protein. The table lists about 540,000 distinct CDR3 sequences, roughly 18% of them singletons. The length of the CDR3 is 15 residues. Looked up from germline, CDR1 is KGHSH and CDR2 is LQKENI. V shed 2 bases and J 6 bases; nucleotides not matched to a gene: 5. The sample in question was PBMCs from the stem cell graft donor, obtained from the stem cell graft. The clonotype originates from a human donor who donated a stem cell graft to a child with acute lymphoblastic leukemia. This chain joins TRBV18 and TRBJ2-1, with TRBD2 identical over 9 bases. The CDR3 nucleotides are TGTGCCAGCTCACCAGTGACTAGCGGACCCAATGAGCAGTTCTTC. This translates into CASSPVTSGPNEQFF.